This T cell receptor beta chain was sequenced during a study of T cell responses to AZD1222 COVID-19 vaccine. As regards this clone: What it binds is unknown.

Study-wide results and limits: Most donors were white British and more were female, and clonal diversity was possibly underestimated. Sampling that yielded the repertoires occurred only after the peak T cell response. Following two doses of AZD1222, Spike-specific TCR breadth and depth rose. Unmutated variant regions are reportedly the target of nearly half of TCRs that are spike-specific.

Only in-frame clones appear in the TCRdb table, and some are missing; sequencing was by immunoSEQ multiplex PCR. The table shows 100,000 to 150,000 clones, with about nine tenths occurring only once. Looked up from germline, CDR1 is MGHRA and CDR2 is YSYEKL. V lost 4 bases and J lost 0; bases outside the gene matches: 7. The CDR3 length is 16 residues. This clonotype was sampled from an adult in good health. The specimen was peripheral blood, collected on day 0 of MenACWY control vaccination. The chain recombines TRBV4-1 with TRBJ2-3; 7 nucleotides line up with TRBD2. CDR3 protein: CASSLRTSDSTDTQYF. The CDR3 nucleotides are TGCGCCAGCAGCCTCCGAACTAGCGACAGCACAGATACGCAGTATTTT.